In its sample, the clone carrying this TCR beta chain was seen many times. Its antigen is not identified. Each single cDNA molecule received a unique molecular identifier. From the 5' RACE reads, TCRdb called clonotypes with MiXCR, one entry per CDR3 protein. Among more than 85,000 distinct CDR3 sequences, around 13% were seen once, and the ten largest hold approximately 6.4%. CDR1 is MDHEN and CDR2 is SYDVKM in the germline V gene. The CDR3 loop spans 14 amino acids. V lost 3 bases and J 0 bases, leaving 8 bases between the germline ends. These data come from a study of early T cells in non-severe SARS-CoV-2 infection. Regarding the study as a whole: VDJdb matching, biased toward anti-spike CD8 responses, missed private and CD4 specificities.

Sequences were obtained from whole blood. The receptor comes from an adult who was a healthcare worker with PCR-confirmed SARS-CoV-2 infection or an uninfected control (not recorded which). This rearrangement joins TRBV28 to TRBJ2-5; no clear D gene. CDR3 bases: TGTGCCAGCAGTTTCGCTTCCAACCAAGAGACCCAGTACTTC. It translates to CASSFASNQETQYF.